A single sample gave rise to the 24 T cell receptor beta chains below, sequenced in a study of blood T cell repertoires in COVID-19 (dated by TCRdb to the early 2020s). The library was obtained by the immunoSEQ multiplex PCR assay. The immuneACCESS repertoire file appears here via TCRdb, limited to in-frame rearrangements. These files lack a portion of the clones; in checked studies, under half of the deficit traces to unresolved V genes, and the cause of the others is not known. Present in this sample are hundreds of thousands of clones, roughly 87% of which were seen just once. Of the sample, around 9% falls within the top ten clones. The source material was PBMCs or T cells enriched from blood (not recorded which). These receptors were obtained from a woman aged 18-29 years who had recovered from COVID-19.

As regards this clone: Other DNA sequences in the sample encode the same CDR3. The chain carries TRBV19 and TRBJ1-6; 9 positions match TRBD1. After removal of 1 base from V and 11 bases from J, the junction contained 3 bases not matched to a gene. Looked up from germline, CDR1 is LNHDA and CDR2 is SQIVND (reference sequence). The length of the CDR3 is 14 residues. CDR3 sequence: CASSIGQGVTPLHF. In DNA form, the CDR3 reads TGTGCCAGTAGTATAGGACAGGGGGTTACACCCCTCCACTTT.

V gene TRBV27 combines with J gene TRBJ1-1, with TRBD1 as a possible D gene (5 bases). This CDR3 is 15 amino acids long. Germline CDR1 and CDR2: MNHEY and SMNVEV (reference sequence). Trimming took 8 bases from V and 0 from J, leaving 16 bases between them. CDR3 sequence: CASQESGYMNTEAFF. The CDR3 DNA reads as TGTGCCAGCCAAGAATCAGGGTACATGAACACTGAAGCTTTCTTT.

The chain links TRBV7-2 to TRBJ1-2, with a possible D match to TRBD1 (6 bases). Trimming left V 4 bases short and J 4 bases short, with 19 bases between. The germline gives CDR1 SGHTA, CDR2 FQGNSA. This CDR3 spans 16 amino acids. The CDR3 loop is CASSYSGTTNFYGYTF. The CDR3 DNA reads TGTGCCAGCAGCTATAGCGGGACAACGAACTTCTATGGCTACACCTTC.

The V gene is TRBV7-8, the J gene TRBJ2-5, with 10 positions matching TRBD2. The germline CDR1 and CDR2 sequences are SGHVS and FQNEAQ. The J segment lost 4 bases and the V segment lost 2 bases, leaving 7 bases of the junction unmatched. The CDR3 covers 16 residues. The CDR3 DNA follows: TGTGCCAGCAGCTTATCCCAGCGGGGGGGCGGAGAGACCCAGTACTTC. Its translation is CASSLSQRGGGETQYF. Complete variable domain (other parts from reference TRBV7-8 and TRBJ2-5): GAGVSQSPRYKVAKRGQDVALRCDPISGHVSLFWYQQALGQGPEFLTYFQNEAQLDKSGLPSDRFFAERPEGSVSTLKIQRTQQEDSAVYLCASSLSQRGGGETQYFGPGTRLLVL.

The CDR3 DNA follows: TGTGCCAGCTCACCACCGTCAACCCCCGGTCAGCCCCAGCATTTT. Protein: CASSPPSTPGQPQHF. This chain connects TRBV18 to TRBJ1-5; no reliable D call. Trimming took 0 bases from V and 6 from J, leaving 12 bases between them. Germline lookup yields CDR1 KGHSH and CDR2 LQKENI. This CDR3 is built from 15 residues.

This clone was detected only once. The chain couples TRBV28 to TRBJ1-5; tentatively, D is TRBD1 (5 bases). Per the germline V gene, CDR1 is MDHEN and CDR2 is SYDVKM. V gave up 1 base and J gave up 6 bases, with 13 bases separating them. This CDR3 region has 15 residues. This CDR3 reads CASSLYGGGSQPQHF. The CDR3 DNA is TGTGCCAGCAGTTTATATGGGGGAGGGTCTCAGCCCCAGCATTTT.

The chain combines TRBV5-1 with TRBJ2-1; possibly TRBD2 for D (7 bases). Germline V gives CDR1 SGHRS, CDR2 YFSETQ. The V end lost 4 bases, the J end lost 1 base, and 15 bases lay between the germline ends. The CDR3 has 16 residues. CDR3 in DNA: TGCGCCAGCAGCAATATTAAGGGGGGGTCCTACAATGAGCAGTTCTTC. This gives the protein CASSNIKGGSYNEQFF. Complete variable domain (other parts from reference TRBV5-1 and TRBJ2-1): KAGVTQTPRYLIKTRGQQVTLSCSPISGHRSVSWYQQTPGQGLQFLFEYFSETQRNKGNFPGRFSGRQFSNSRSEMNVSTLELGDSALYLCASSNIKGGSYNEQFFGPGTRLTVL.

The chain has TRBV5-1 and TRBJ1-1; TRBD1 is a possible D gene (6 bases). CDR1 and CDR2 from the germline V gene are SGHRS and YFSETQ. The CDR3 consists of 17 residues. V lost 3 bases to trimming and J lost 3 bases, with 21 bases between them. CDR3 residues: CASSSQETTGTYTEAFF. Written as DNA, the CDR3 is TGCGCCAGCAGCTCACAAGAAACGACAGGAACTTACACTGAAGCTTTCTTT. Full variable domain (outside the CDR3, taken from reference TRBV5-1 and TRBJ1-1): KAGVTQTPRYLIKTRGQQVTLSCSPISGHRSVSWYQQTPGQGLQFLFEYFSETQRNKGNFPGRFSGRQFSNSRSEMNVSTLELGDSALYLCASSSQETTGTYTEAFFGQGTRLTVV.

V usage is TRBV29-1 and J usage is TRBJ1-1; tentatively, D is TRBD1 (5 bases). V shed 4 bases and J shed 2 bases, with 11 bases lying between them. The CDR3 length is 13 residues. The germline gives CDR1 SQVTM, CDR2 ANQGSEA. CDR3 DNA sequence: TGCAGCGTTGTGAGGCAGGGAAACACTGAAGCTTTCTTT. Translation: CSVVRQGNTEAFF.

The rearrangement links TRBV7-9 to TRBJ2-7; 8 positions match TRBD2. Germline trimming cut 1 base from V and 3 bases from J; bases unmatched to any gene: 8. CDR1 is SEHNR and CDR2 is FQNEAQ in the germline V gene (reference sequence). The length of the CDR3 is 16 residues. As DNA, the CDR3 is TGTGCCAGCAGCTTAGGTCGGGGGGGTCCCAACTACGAGCAGTACTTC. Its protein is CASSLGRGGPNYEQYF.

The rearrangement links TRBV28 to TRBJ1-1; D call uncertain. Trimming cost V 1 base and J 1 base, with 10 bases left between them. The CDR3 runs 15 residues. Germline lookup yields CDR1 MDHEN and CDR2 SYDVKM. The CDR3 here is CASSLFRVRNTEAFF. The DNA for the CDR3 is TGTGCCAGCAGTTTATTCCGGGTACGGAACACTGAAGCTTTCTTT.

CDR3: CASSSTGASTGGEAFF. CDR3 sequence (DNA): TGTGCCAGCAGCTCGACAGGGGCATCAACTGGGGGTGAAGCTTTCTTT. The chain links TRBV13 to TRBJ1-1; 8 bases fit TRBD1. Germline V gives CDR1 PRHDT, CDR2 FYEKMQ (reference sequence). V shed 4 bases, J shed 7 bases, and the junction held 14 bases outside the gene matches. The CDR3 consists of 16 residues.

This chain uses TRBV7-9 with TRBJ1-4; no clear D gene. This CDR3 has 14 residues. Germline V lookup: CDR1 SEHNR, CDR2 FQNEAQ (reference sequence). Trimming stripped 4 bases from V and 7 bases from J, with 13 bases between. CDR3 bases: TGTGCCAGCAGCTCCCCGGAGGGAACTGAAAAACTGTTTTTT. Its translation is CASSSPEGTEKLFF.

The CDR3 loop is CASSRVGGEQYF. CDR3 DNA: TGTGCCAGCAGCAGGGTAGGGGGCGAGCAGTACTTC. J is TRBJ2-7 and V is TRBV12-3 or TRBV12-4; a weak D match, TRBD1 (6 bases). Trimming took off 6 bases at V and 6 bases at J, with 12 bases between the two ends. This CDR3 spans 12 amino acids.

The V call is TRBV5-6, the J call TRBJ2-7, with 7 bases that match TRBD1. J gave up 2 bases and V 3 bases, and 5 bases lay outside the gene matches. CDR1 and CDR2 (germline): SGHDT, YYEEEE. The CDR3 length is 14 residues. The CDR3 spells CASSSEGQPYEQYF. Written as DNA, the CDR3 is TGTGCCAGCAGCTCTGAGGGACAGCCCTACGAGCAGTACTTC.

The chain is built from TRBV7-2 and TRBJ2-1, with TRBD2 identical over 7 bases. The CDR3 is 16 residues long. Germline V lookup: CDR1 SGHTA, CDR2 FQGNSA. After removal of 5 bases from V and 7 bases from J, the junction contained 14 bases not matched to a gene. This CDR3 reads CASSHVGGRAANEQFF. The CDR3 DNA reads as TGTGCCAGCAGCCACGTTGGGGGGAGGGCGGCGAATGAGCAGTTCTTC. The variable domain in full, completed from reference TRBV7-2 and TRBJ2-1, reads GAGVSQSPSNKVTEKGKDVELRCDPISGHTALYWYRQSLGQGLEFLIYFQGNSAPDKSGLPSDRFSAERTGGSVSTLTIQRTQQEDSAVYLCASSHVGGRAANEQFFGPGTRLTVL.

The chain recombines TRBV11-2 with TRBJ2-5, with 9 nucleotides matching TRBD2. J lost 0 bases, V lost 0 bases, and 8 bases had no gene match. Germline V gene lookup returns CDR1 SGHAT and CDR2 FQNNGV. The CDR3 sequence is 18 residues long. The CDR3 DNA is TGTGCCAGCAGCTTAGAAAGAGCGGGGGGTCTATACCAAGAGACCCAGTACTTC. Encoded protein: CASSLERAGGLYQETQYF.

The chain carries TRBV4-2 and TRBJ2-1; D gene ambiguous. Trimming took 0 bases from V and 6 from J, leaving 9 bases between them. This CDR3 is built from 14 residues. The V gene's germline CDR1 is LGHNA and CDR2 YNFKEQ. The CDR3 is CASSQDISVNEQFF. DNA of the CDR3: TGTGCCAGCAGCCAAGATATTAGTGTCAATGAGCAGTTCTTC.

The chain couples TRBV28 to TRBJ2-5; D may be TRBD2 (5 bases). This CDR3 is built from 13 residues. The V end lost 2 bases, the J end lost 4 bases, and 8 bases lay between the germline ends. The germline gives CDR1 MDHEN, CDR2 SYDVKM. CDR3: CASSLEGLETQYF. DNA for the CDR3: TGTGCCAGCAGTTTAGAGGGATTAGAGACCCAGTACTTC.

The genes are TRBV28 and TRBJ2-1; 9 positions agree with TRBD2. The CDR3 totals 15 residues. The V and J ends lost 5 bases and 7 bases, in that order; junction bases with no gene match: 9. CDR1 and CDR2 from the germline V gene are MDHEN and SYDVKM. The CDR3 DNA reads as TGTGCCAGCAGTAAGGCGGGAGGGCCAGCAAATGAGCAGTTCTTC. It specifies CASSKAGGPANEQFF.

This rearrangement joins TRBV4-1 to TRBJ1-1, with D uncertain. Germline loops: CDR1 MGHRA, CDR2 YSYEKL. This CDR3 has 13 residues. The V end was cut by 4 bases, the J end by 1 base, with 7 bases between. The CDR3 protein is CASSLVGNTEAFF. CDR3 coding DNA: TGCGCCAGCAGCCTAGTCGGGAACACTGAAGCTTTCTTT.

The CDR3 bases are TGCAGCGTTGGCGGGAATACCTACGAGCAGTACTTC. It is translated as CSVGGNTYEQYF. The V and J genes are TRBV29-1 and TRBJ2-7; TRBD2 might be the D (6 bases). V lost 4 bases and J lost 2, with 9 bases in between. The CDR3 consists of 12 residues. The germline V gene encodes CDR1 SQVTM and CDR2 ANQGSEA.

The chain is built from TRBV7-2 and TRBJ1-2, with TRBD1 as a possible D gene (6 bases). V lost 0 bases, J lost 4 bases, and 6 bases lay in between. The CDR3 spans 13 residues. The germline CDR1 and CDR2 sequences are SGHTA and FQGNSA. CDR3 sequence: CASSLAQGYGYTF. CDR3 in DNA: TGTGCCAGCAGCTTAGCACAGGGCTATGGCTACACCTTC.

The chain combines TRBV9 with TRBJ1-6; D call uncertain. The CDR3 is made up of 15 amino acids. Germline V CDR1 and CDR2: SGDLS, YYNGEE. V lost 1 base to trimming and J lost 9 bases, with 14 bases between them. CDR3 nucleotide sequence: TGTGCCAGCAGCGTAAACCCGGCGGGAGGTTCACCCCTCCACTTT. It is translated as CASSVNPAGGSPLHF.